The 27 T cell receptor beta chains listed next were all sequenced from one sample in a study of blood T cell repertoires in COVID-19. Clones were sequenced by immunoSEQ multiplex PCR, and TCRdb holds only the in-frame ones, with some missing. The table has nearly 250,000 clones, roughly 88% seen once. Sequenced sample: PBMCs or T cells enriched from blood (not recorded which). Receptors originate from a woman in her fifties or sixties who had recovered from COVID-19.

This chain uses TRBV3-1 (or the pseudogene TRBV3-2) with TRBJ2-7, with TRBD2 identical over 11 bases. Unmatched junction bases numbered 2, after V lost 1 base and J lost 6 bases. This CDR3 is 14 amino acids long. Germline V lookup: CDR1 LGHDT, CDR2 YNNKEL (reference sequence). The CDR3 spells CASSQVGTSGEQYF. Here the CDR3 DNA reads TGTGCCAGCAGCCAAGTAGGGACTAGCGGCGAGCAGTACTTC.

The chain has TRBV2 and TRBJ2-1, with TRBD2 matching over 7 bases. The trim removed 8 bases at V and 6 bases at J, leaving 4 bases unmatched. The germline gives CDR1 SNHLY, CDR2 FYNNEI. The CDR3 totals 12 residues. The CDR3 sequence: CASLLALNEQFF. In DNA form, the CDR3 reads TGTGCCAGCCTACTAGCGCTCAATGAGCAGTTCTTC. The full variable domain, rest sourced from reference TRBV2 and TRBJ2-1, is EPEVTQTPSHQVTQMGQEVILRCVPISNHLYFYWYRQILGQKVEFLVSFYNNEISEKSEIFDDQFSVERPDGSNFTLKIRSTKLEDSAMYFCASLLALNEQFFGPGTRLTVL.

The V gene is TRBV9, the J gene TRBJ2-2; a weak D match, TRBD1 (5 bases). In germline, CDR1 is SGDLS, CDR2 YYNGEE. The ends were cut back, 3 bases at V and 7 bases at J, with 7 bases in the middle. The CDR3 loop spans 12 amino acids. The CDR3 spells CASSADSGELFF. The CDR3 DNA follows: TGTGCCAGCAGCGCCGACAGCGGGGAGCTGTTTTTT.

This clone has only one observation. CDR3 loop: CASSPWEGDTNYGYTF. Written as DNA, the CDR3 is TGTGCCAGCTCACCTTGGGAGGGCGACACTAACTATGGCTACACCTTC. The rearrangement uses TRBV18 and TRBJ1-2; D is undetermined. CDR1 and CDR2 (germline): KGHSH, LQKENI. The germline V and J ends were trimmed by 3 bases and 0 bases, with 14 bases remaining between them. The CDR3 extends over 16 amino acids. Full variable domain (remainder filled in from reference TRBV18 and TRBJ1-2): NAGVMQNPRHLVRRRGQEARLRCSPMKGHSHVYWYRQLPEEGLKFMVYLQKENIIDESGMPKERFSAEFPKEGPSILRIQQVVRGDSAAYFCASSPWEGDTNYGYTFGSGTRLTVV.

This clone occurred a few times. The rearrangement uses TRBV19 and TRBJ2-5; D gene ambiguous. This CDR3 is 14 amino acids long. Per germline, CDR1 LNHDA and CDR2 SQIVND (reference sequence). V was clipped by 3 bases and J by 1 base, with 9 bases between them. CDR3 amino acids: CASSINRVQETQYF. DNA for the CDR3: TGTGCCAGTAGTATTAACCGCGTCCAAGAGACCCAGTACTTC.

The chain is built from TRBV29-1 and TRBJ1-1; tentative D call: TRBD1 (5 bases). This CDR3 has 13 residues. Per germline, CDR1 SQVTM and CDR2 ANQGSEA. The V end was cut by 6 bases, the J end by 1 base, with 12 bases between. The CDR3 bases are TGCAGCGTCATTTCTCAGGGGAACACTGAAGCTTTCTTT. Residues: CSVISQGNTEAFF.

The CDR3 DNA is TGTGCCAGTAGATGGACAGTTAATCAGCCCCAGCATTTT. It translates to CASRWTVNQPQHF. The rearrangement links TRBV28 to TRBJ1-5; the D gene is possibly TRBD1 (6 bases). Germline V gives CDR1 MDHEN, CDR2 SYDVKM. The CDR3 has 13 amino acids. The V end lost 9 bases, the J end lost 4 bases, and 13 bases lay between the germline ends.

The gene calls are TRBV28 and TRBJ2-1; D may be TRBD2 (5 bases). V was cut by 5 bases and J by 0 bases, with 14 bases left in between. Germline CDR1 MDHEN, CDR2 SYDVKM. The CDR3 contains 16 residues. The CDR3: CASSPSLVRSYNEQFF. CDR3 in DNA: TGTGCCAGCAGTCCCTCACTAGTGCGCTCCTACAATGAGCAGTTCTTC.

The chain joins TRBV2 to TRBJ1-2; 9 bases fit TRBD1. The trim removed 6 bases at V and 5 bases at J, leaving 13 bases unmatched. The CDR3 consists of 16 residues. Germline V gene data show CDR1 as SNHLY and CDR2 as FYNNEI. The CDR3 region is CASSLPGGDRVYGYTF. The CDR3 DNA sequence: TGTGCCAGCAGCCTACCCGGAGGGGACAGGGTGTATGGCTACACCTTC.

The genes are TRBV28 and TRBJ1-2; 10 positions agree with TRBD1. The germline V gene encodes CDR1 MDHEN and CDR2 SYDVKM. J gave up 8 bases and V 4 bases, and 7 bases lay outside the gene matches. This CDR3 spans 14 amino acids. CDR3 sequence (DNA): TGTGCCAGCAGTTCGCCCGGGACAGGGGACGGCTACACCTTC. It codes for CASSSPGTGDGYTF.

The chain is built from TRBV12-3 or TRBV12-4 and TRBJ1-2, with 8 bases that match TRBD1. V shed 6 bases, J shed 4 bases, and the junction held 4 bases outside the gene matches. The CDR3 is 13 amino acids. The CDR3 DNA reads as TGTGCCAGCAGACCCACAGGGGGCTATGGCTACACCTTC. This encodes CASRPTGGYGYTF.

The chain combines TRBV7-9 with TRBJ1-5; no clear D gene. In germline, CDR1 is SEHNR, CDR2 FQNEAQ (reference sequence). This CDR3 contains 14 residues. V gave up 5 bases and J gave up 3 bases, with 11 bases separating them. CDR3 nucleotides: TGTGCCAGCAGCGAACACCAGAACAATCAGCCCCAGCATTTT. Translation: CASSEHQNNQPQHF.

The chain joins TRBV6-2 or TRBV6-3 to TRBJ2-1; TRBD2 is a possible D gene (5 bases). V dropped 5 bases and J dropped 9 bases, with 26 bases sitting between them. This CDR3 region has 17 residues. CDR1 is MNHEY and CDR2 is SVGEGT in the germline V gene. The chain's CDR3 is CASSTPYGRDYSGEQFF. CDR3 bases: TGTGCCAGCAGTACCCCGTATGGCAGAGACTACTCGGGTGAGCAGTTCTTC.

This chain connects TRBV18 to TRBJ1-3; possible D gene TRBD1, 5 bases. The length of the CDR3 is 20 residues. From germline, CDR1 is KGHSH and CDR2 LQKENI. The germline V and J ends were trimmed by 3 bases and 0 bases, with 24 bases remaining between them. The CDR3 protein is CASSPLPTRAPQDSGNTIYF. CDR3 DNA: TGTGCCAGCTCACCCCTCCCGACAAGGGCCCCACAGGACTCTGGAAACACCATATATTTT.

In DNA, the CDR3 is TGTGCCAGTAGTTCACAGGGGGCGAGTACCCAGTACTTC. Encoded protein: CASSSQGASTQYF. This sequence joins TRBV19 and TRBJ2-5; 9 bases match TRBD1. Germline CDR1 is LNHDA and CDR2 is SQIVND (reference sequence). This CDR3 has 13 residues. Trimming cost V 5 bases and J 8 bases; bases outside gene matches: 6.

CDR3 sequence reads: CASSLGEDRYSNQPQHF. In DNA, the CDR3 is TGTGCCAGCAGCTTAGGGGAGGATCGATATAGCAATCAGCCCCAGCATTTT. V gene TRBV5-8 combines with J gene TRBJ1-5; the D gene is possibly TRBD1 (5 bases). CDR1 is SGHTS and CDR2 is YDEGEE in the germline V gene. Trimming shortened V by 2 bases and J by 0 bases, and 15 bases separated the two germline ends. The CDR3 is made up of 17 amino acids.

Only a few counts were recorded for this clone. This chain links TRBV2 with TRBJ2-5; 9 nucleotides line up with TRBD1. Germline CDR1 is SNHLY and CDR2 is FYNNEI. The CDR3 extends over 14 amino acids. J was trimmed by 2 bases and V by 6 bases; bases with no gene match: 4. This CDR3 reads CASSVDRGQETQYF. CDR3 coding DNA: TGTGCCAGCAGCGTTGACAGGGGGCAAGAGACCCAGTACTTC.

The chain couples TRBV27 to TRBJ2-6; a weak D match, TRBD1 (6 bases). Germline V lookup: CDR1 MNHEY, CDR2 SMNVEV (reference sequence). The CDR3 extends over 15 amino acids. V lost 5 bases to trimming and J lost 2 bases, with 10 bases between them. The CDR3 spells CASSPYRAGANVLTF. The CDR3 DNA follows: TGTGCCAGCAGTCCGTACAGGGCTGGGGCCAACGTCCTGACTTTC.

J is TRBJ2-5 and V is TRBV5-1; a possible D gene is TRBD2 (5 bases). Per germline, CDR1 SGHRS and CDR2 YFSETQ. V lost 7 bases and J lost 4, with 17 bases in between. This CDR3 region has 14 residues. CDR3 coding DNA: TGCGCCAGCGGCCCGGACTGGCGGGTAGAGACCCAGTACTTC. Translating gives CASGPDWRVETQYF.

This clone came up a few times. CDR3: CASNAGRDTEAFF. The CDR3 nucleotides read TGTGCCAGCAATGCAGGGAGGGACACTGAAGCTTTCTTT. The V gene is TRBV25-1, the J gene TRBJ1-1, with TRBD1 as a possible D gene (5 bases). From germline, CDR1 is MGHDK and CDR2 SYGVNS. The CDR3 has 13 residues. The V end was cut by 7 bases, the J end by 3 bases, with 12 bases between.

V is TRBV5-1 and J is TRBJ1-2; perhaps TRBD1 as D (6 bases). This CDR3 comprises 15 residues. Germline CDR1 and CDR2: SGHRS and YFSETQ. Deletions cut 4 bases from V and 3 bases from J, with 16 bases between. CDR3 loop: CASSNQDRGDYGYTF. DNA of the CDR3: TGCGCCAGCAGCAACCAGGACAGAGGAGACTATGGCTACACCTTC.

The chain combines TRBV7-8 with TRBJ1-4; 7 nucleotides match TRBD1. After removal of 5 bases from V and 6 bases from J, the junction contained 9 bases not matched to a gene. Germline CDR1 and CDR2: SGHVS and FQNEAQ. This CDR3 comprises 15 residues. The CDR3 coding sequence is TGTGCCAGCAGCAATCCGACAGGGTCGTATGAAAAACTGTTTTTT. Translation: CASSNPTGSYEKLFF.

The chain couples TRBV7-8 to TRBJ1-2; D is perhaps TRBD1 (5 bases). There are 18 residues in the CDR3. V was clipped by 2 bases and J by 5 bases, with 24 bases between them. Per germline, CDR1 SGHVS and CDR2 FQNEAQ. The CDR3 loop reads CASSLRSRMAGQDYGYTF. In nucleotides, the CDR3 is TGTGCCAGCAGCTTACGGTCGAGGATGGCAGGGCAAGATTATGGCTACACCTTC.

The rearrangement links TRBV7-2 to TRBJ2-5; 9 nucleotides align to TRBD2. Germline CDR1 is SGHTA and CDR2 is FQGNSA. The junction had 10 bases not matched to a gene; V was cut back by 2 bases and J by 0 bases. The CDR3 spans 18 residues. In nucleotides, the CDR3 is TGTGCCAGCAGCTTAAGTATCAGCGGGGGGTCCTACCAAGAGACCCAGTACTTC. Its translation: CASSLSISGGSYQETQYF. Full variable domain (rest looked up from reference TRBV7-2 and TRBJ2-5): GAGVSQSPSNKVTEKGKDVELRCDPISGHTALYWYRQSLGQGLEFLIYFQGNSAPDKSGLPSDRFSAERTGGSVSTLTIQRTQQEDSAVYLCASSLSISGGSYQETQYFGPGTRLLVL.

The V and J genes are TRBV6-2 or TRBV6-3 and TRBJ2-4; D ambiguous. This CDR3 is built from 18 residues. V was trimmed by 2 bases and J by 0 bases, leaving 17 bases between them. CDR1 MNHEY and CDR2 SVGEGT come from the germline V gene. DNA of the CDR3: TGTGCCAGCAGTTACCCCCCGTCAGCGACTCTAGCCAAAAACATTCAGTACTTC. It yields the protein CASSYPPSATLAKNIQYF.

The J gene is TRBJ1-1, the V gene TRBV6-5; the D is unclear. Germline V CDR1 and CDR2: MNHEY, SVGAGI. V lost 6 bases, J lost 0 bases, and 8 bases lay in between. This CDR3 is built from 13 residues. Here the CDR3 reads CASRNLVNTEAFF. The DNA of the CDR3 is TGTGCCAGCAGAAACTTAGTGAACACTGAAGCTTTCTTT.

This clone was seen a few times. The genes are TRBV5-5 and TRBJ1-5, with 7 bases that match TRBD1. The germline CDR1 and CDR2 sequences are SGHKS and YYEKEE (reference sequence). Trimming cost V 4 bases and J 4 bases; bases outside gene matches: 8. The CDR3 sequence is 15 residues long. The CDR3 sequence: CASSLGGTVNQPQHF. CDR3 bases: TGTGCCAGCAGCCTTGGGGGGACAGTGAATCAGCCCCAGCATTTT.